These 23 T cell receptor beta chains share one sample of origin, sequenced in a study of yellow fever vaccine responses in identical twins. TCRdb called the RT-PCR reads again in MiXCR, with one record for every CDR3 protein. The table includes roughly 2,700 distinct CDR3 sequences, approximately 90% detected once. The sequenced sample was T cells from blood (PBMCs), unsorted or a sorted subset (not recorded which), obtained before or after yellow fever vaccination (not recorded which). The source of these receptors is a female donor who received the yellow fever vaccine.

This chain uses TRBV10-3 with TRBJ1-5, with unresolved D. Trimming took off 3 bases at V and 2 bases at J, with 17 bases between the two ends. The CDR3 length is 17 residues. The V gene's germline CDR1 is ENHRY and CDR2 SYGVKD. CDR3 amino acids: CAISEVSGGMGNQPQHF. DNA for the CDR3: TGTGCCATCAGTGAAGTATCAGGAGGGATGGGCAATCAGCCCCAGCATTTT.

CDR3: CASSFGVDEQFF. The CDR3 nucleotides read TGTGCCAGCAGCTTTGGGGTTGATGAGCAGTTCTTC. The chain employs TRBV5-6 and TRBJ2-1; D not resolved. Trimming stripped 2 bases from V and 8 bases from J, with 8 bases between. The CDR3 runs 12 residues. Germline CDR1 is SGHDT and CDR2 is YYEEEE.

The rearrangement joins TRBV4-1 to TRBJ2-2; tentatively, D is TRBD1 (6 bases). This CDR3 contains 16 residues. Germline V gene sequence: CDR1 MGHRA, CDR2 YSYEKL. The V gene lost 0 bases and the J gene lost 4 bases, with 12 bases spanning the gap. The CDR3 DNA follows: TGCGCCAGCAGCCAAGATCGGGCAGGGGTCACCGGGGAGCTGTTTTTT. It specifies CASSQDRAGVTGELFF.

The CDR3 DNA sequence: TGTGCCAGCAGTACATCCGCCGGGACAGGGGGTGAAAAACTGTTTTTT. It specifies CASSTSAGTGGEKLFF. V is TRBV6-1 and J is TRBJ1-4, with 11 bases identical to TRBD1. This CDR3 comprises 16 residues. J lost 7 bases, V lost 5 bases, and 9 bases had no gene match. The germline V gene encodes CDR1 MNHNS and CDR2 SASEGT.

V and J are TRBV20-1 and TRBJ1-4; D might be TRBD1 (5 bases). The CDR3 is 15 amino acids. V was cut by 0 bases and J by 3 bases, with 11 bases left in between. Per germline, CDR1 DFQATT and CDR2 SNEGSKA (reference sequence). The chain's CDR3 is CSARDGADPNEKLFF. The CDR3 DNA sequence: TGCAGTGCTAGAGATGGGGCGGACCCTAATGAAAAACTGTTTTTT.

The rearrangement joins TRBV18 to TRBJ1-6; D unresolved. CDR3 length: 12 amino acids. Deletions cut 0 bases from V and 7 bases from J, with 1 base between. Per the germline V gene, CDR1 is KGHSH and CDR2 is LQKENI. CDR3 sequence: CASSPPNSPLHF. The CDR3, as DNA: TGTGCCAGCTCACCACCGAATTCACCCCTCCACTTT.

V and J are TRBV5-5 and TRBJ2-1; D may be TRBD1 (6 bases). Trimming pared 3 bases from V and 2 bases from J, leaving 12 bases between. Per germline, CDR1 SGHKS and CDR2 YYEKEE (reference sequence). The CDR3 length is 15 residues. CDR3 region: CASSSGTHPYNEQFF. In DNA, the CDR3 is TGTGCCAGCAGCTCAGGGACACATCCCTACAATGAGCAGTTCTTC.

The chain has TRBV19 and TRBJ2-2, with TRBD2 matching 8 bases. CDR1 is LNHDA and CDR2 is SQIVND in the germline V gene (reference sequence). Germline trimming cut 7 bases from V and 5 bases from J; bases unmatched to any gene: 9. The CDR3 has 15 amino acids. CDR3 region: CASTSGTRKTGELFF. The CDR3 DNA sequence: TGTGCCAGTACTTCTGGGACTAGAAAGACCGGGGAGCTGTTTTTT.

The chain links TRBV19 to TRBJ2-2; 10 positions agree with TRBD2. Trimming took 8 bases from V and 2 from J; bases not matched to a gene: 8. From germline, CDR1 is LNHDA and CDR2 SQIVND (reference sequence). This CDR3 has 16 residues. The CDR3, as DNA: TGTGCCAGTTGTTTGGGACTAGCGAAAAACACCGGGGAGCTGTTTTTT. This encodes CASCLGLAKNTGELFF.

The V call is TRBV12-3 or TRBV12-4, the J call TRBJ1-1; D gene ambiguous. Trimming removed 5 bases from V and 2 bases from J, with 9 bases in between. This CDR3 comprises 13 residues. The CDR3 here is CASSSLGNTEAFF. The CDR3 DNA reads TGTGCCAGCAGTAGTTTGGGTAACACTGAAGCTTTCTTT.

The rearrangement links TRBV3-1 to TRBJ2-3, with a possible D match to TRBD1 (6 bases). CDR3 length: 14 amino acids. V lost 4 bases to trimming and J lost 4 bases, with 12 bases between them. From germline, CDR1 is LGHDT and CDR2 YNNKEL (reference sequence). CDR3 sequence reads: CASSLMQGSDTQYF. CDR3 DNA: TGTGCCAGCAGCCTGATGCAGGGGTCAGATACGCAGTATTTT.

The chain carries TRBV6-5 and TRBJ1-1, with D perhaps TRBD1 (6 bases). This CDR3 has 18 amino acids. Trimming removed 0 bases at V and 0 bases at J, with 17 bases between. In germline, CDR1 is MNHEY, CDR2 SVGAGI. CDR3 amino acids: CASSYSTLQGPMNTEAFF. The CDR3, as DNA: TGTGCCAGCAGTTACTCGACTCTACAGGGACCCATGAACACTGAAGCTTTCTTT.

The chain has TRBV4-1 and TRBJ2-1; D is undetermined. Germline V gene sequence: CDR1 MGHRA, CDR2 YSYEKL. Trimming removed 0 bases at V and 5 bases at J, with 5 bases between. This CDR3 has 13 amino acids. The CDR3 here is CASSQDNDNEQFF. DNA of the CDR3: TGCGCCAGCAGCCAAGACAACGACAATGAGCAGTTCTTC.

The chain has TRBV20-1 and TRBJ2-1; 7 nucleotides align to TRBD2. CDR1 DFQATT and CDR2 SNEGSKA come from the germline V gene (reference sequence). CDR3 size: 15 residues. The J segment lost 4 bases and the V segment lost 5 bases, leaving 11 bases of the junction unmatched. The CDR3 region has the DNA TGCAGTGCTGGACCGGCGGGAGTTTCTTACAATGAGCAGTTCTTC. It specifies CSAGPAGVSYNEQFF.

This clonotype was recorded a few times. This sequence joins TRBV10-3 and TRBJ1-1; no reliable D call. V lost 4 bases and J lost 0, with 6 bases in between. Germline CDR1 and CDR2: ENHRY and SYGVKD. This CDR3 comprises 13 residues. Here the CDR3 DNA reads TGTGCCATCAGTGCCTTAGTGAACACTGAAGCTTTCTTT. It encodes CAISALVNTEAFF.

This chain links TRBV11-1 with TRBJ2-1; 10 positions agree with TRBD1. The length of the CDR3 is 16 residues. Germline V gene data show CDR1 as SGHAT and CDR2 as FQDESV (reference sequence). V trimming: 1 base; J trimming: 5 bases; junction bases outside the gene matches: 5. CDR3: CASSLVRTGGHNEQFF. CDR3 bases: TGTGCCAGCAGCTTAGTCCGGACAGGGGGTCACAATGAGCAGTTCTTC. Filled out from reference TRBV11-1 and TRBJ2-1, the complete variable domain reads EAEVAQSPRYKITEKSQAVAFWCDPISGHATLYWYRQILGQGPELLVQFQDESVVDDSQLPKDRFSAERLKGVDSTLKIQPAELGDSAMYLCASSLVRTGGHNEQFFGPGTRLTVL.

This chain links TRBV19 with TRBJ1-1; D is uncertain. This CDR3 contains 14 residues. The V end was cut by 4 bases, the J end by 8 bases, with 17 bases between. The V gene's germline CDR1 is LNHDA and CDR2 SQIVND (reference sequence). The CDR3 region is CASSSGNPRPEAFF. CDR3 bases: TGTGCCAGTAGTAGTGGGAACCCCCGCCCCGAAGCTTTCTTT.

The CDR3 spells CASSPGVEAFF. The DNA of the CDR3 is TGTGCCAGCAGCCCAGGGGTTGAAGCTTTCTTT. The genes are TRBV6-1 and TRBJ1-1; possibly TRBD1 for D (6 bases). Trimming removed 6 bases at V and 7 bases at J, with 9 bases between. Germline loops: CDR1 MNHNS, CDR2 SASEGT. The CDR3 is 11 amino acids.

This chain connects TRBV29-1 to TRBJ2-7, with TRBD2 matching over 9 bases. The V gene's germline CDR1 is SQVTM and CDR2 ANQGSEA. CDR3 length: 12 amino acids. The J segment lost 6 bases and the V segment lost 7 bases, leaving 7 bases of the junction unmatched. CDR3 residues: CSARSGSSEQYF. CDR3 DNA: TGCAGCGCACGTAGCGGGAGCTCCGAGCAGTACTTC.

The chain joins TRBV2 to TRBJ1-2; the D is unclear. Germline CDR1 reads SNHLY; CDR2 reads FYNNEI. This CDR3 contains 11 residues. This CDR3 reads CISSVWVGYTF. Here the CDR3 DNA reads TGTATCAGCAGCGTGTGGGTCGGCTACACCTTC. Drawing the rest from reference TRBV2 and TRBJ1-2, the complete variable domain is EPEVTQTPSHQVTQMGQEVILRCVPISNHLYFYWYRQILGQKVEFLVSFYNNEISEKSEIFDDQFSVERPDGSNFTLKIRSTKLEDSAMYFCISSVWVGYTFGSGTRLTVV.

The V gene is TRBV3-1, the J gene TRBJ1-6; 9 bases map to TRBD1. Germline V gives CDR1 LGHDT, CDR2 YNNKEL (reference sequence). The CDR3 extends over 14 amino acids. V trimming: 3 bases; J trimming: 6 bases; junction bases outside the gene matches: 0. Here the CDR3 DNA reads TGTGCCAGCAGCCAGGGACAGGGTAATTCACCCCTCCACTTT. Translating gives CASSQGQGNSPLHF.

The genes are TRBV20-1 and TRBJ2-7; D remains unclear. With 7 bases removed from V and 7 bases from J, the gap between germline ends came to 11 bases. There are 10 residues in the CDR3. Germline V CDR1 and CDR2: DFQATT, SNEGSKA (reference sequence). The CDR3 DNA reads TGCAGTGTCACCCCCGGTGAGCAGTACGTC. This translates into CSVTPGEQYV.

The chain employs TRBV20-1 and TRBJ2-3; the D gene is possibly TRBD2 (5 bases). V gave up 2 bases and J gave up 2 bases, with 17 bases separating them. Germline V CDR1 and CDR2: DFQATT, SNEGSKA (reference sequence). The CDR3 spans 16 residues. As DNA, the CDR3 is TGCAGTGCTAGAATTTCGGGATCCAGAAACACAGATACGCAGTATTTT. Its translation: CSARISGSRNTDTQYF.